This is a list of T cell receptor beta chains from one sample in a study of blood T cell repertoires in COVID-19. The data were produced by immunoSEQ multiplex PCR, yet TCRdb's version contains in-frame clones alone and is incomplete. The repertoire holds around 11,000 clones, with around 86% as singletons. Sequencing input: peripheral blood. The receptors stem from a man aged 65-85 years with active COVID-19. The CDR3 runs from the conserved cysteine through the conserved F or W. A D gene is named only where the DNA matches it firmly. Rows may omit the clone size; those that give it use once, few, many or a size class.

j_call v_call d_call cdr3_length clone_size cdr3_aa cdr3_nt
TRBJ2-7 TRBV5-4 NA 13 few CASSFQGRHEQYF TGTGCCAGCAGCTTTCAGGGCAGGCACGAGCAGTACTTC
TRBJ2-7 TRBV7-9 NA 13 NA CASDGGGLYEQYF TGTGCCAGCGACGGCGGGGGCCTCTACGAGCAGTACTTC
TRBJ1-2 TRBV7-8 NA 14 NA CASSLARGNYGYTF TGTGCCAGCAGCTTAGCGCGGGGGAACTATGGCTACACCTTC
TRBJ1-1 TRBV28 TRBD1 14 NA CASSSGQPNTEAFF TGTGCCAGCAGTTCGGGACAGCCGAACACTGAAGCTTTCTTT
TRBJ1-5 TRBV27 NA 15 NA CASRGQFPSNQPQHF TGTGCCAGCAGAGGACAGTTCCCGAGCAATCAGCCCCAGCATTTT
TRBJ1-6 TRBV4-2 TRBD1 15 NA CASSLTGEFYSPLHF TGTGCCAGCAGCCTAACAGGGGAGTTCTATTCACCCCTCCACTTT
TRBJ1-1 TRBV4-2 NA 16 NA CASSQESARLNTEAFF TGTGCCAGCAGCCAAGAATCGGCGAGGCTGAACACTGAAGCTTTCTTT
TRBJ2-7 TRBV30 TRBD2 17 NA CAWSVRPLLAGGVVQYF TGTGCCTGGAGTGTACGACCCCTGCTAGCGGGGGGGGTGGTGCAGTACTTC
TRBJ2-4 TRBV6-6 TRBD2 16 NA CASSATGGGAKNIQYF TGTGCCAGCAGCGCCACGGGAGGGGGGGCCAAAAACATTCAGTACTTC
TRBJ1-6 TRBV14 NA 12 NA CASSLYNSPLHF TGTGCCAGCAGTCTTTATAATTCACCCCTCCACTTT
TRBJ2-6 TRBV7-3 TRBD2 21 NA CASSLMPPTGGSASGANVLTF TGTGCCAGCAGCTTAATGCCCCCGACGGGGGGGAGCGCCTCTGGGGCCAACGTCCTGACTTTC
TRBJ2-3 TRBV18 TRBD2 16 NA CASSLGTSGTTDTQYF TGTGCCAGCTCACTCGGGACTAGCGGTACGACAGATACGCAGTATTTT
TRBJ2-2 TRBV2 NA 13 medium-sized CASSNANTGELFF TGTGCCAGCTCTAACGCGAACACCGGGGAGCTGTTTTTT
TRBJ2-7 TRBV7-8 TRBD2 16 NA CASAPTSGGWAYEQYF TGTGCCAGCGCCCCTACTAGCGGGGGGTGGGCCTACGAGCAGTACTTC
TRBJ2-1 TRBV18 NA 15 once CASSPRGGPYNEQFF TGTGCCAGCTCACCGAGGGGGGGGCCCTACAATGAGCAGTTCTTC
TRBJ1-5 TRBV9 NA 14 NA CASRSGGGRQPQHF TGTGCCAGCCGGAGTGGGGGGGGGAGACAGCCCCAGCATTTT
TRBJ1-3 TRBV7-3 NA 13 NA CASSPGFGNTIYF TGTGCCAGCAGCCCGGGGTTTGGTAACACCATATATTTT
TRBJ1-4 TRBV24-1 TRBD1 17 NA CATSDPRQGGRIEKLFF TGTGCCACCAGTGACCCCCGACAGGGGGGGAGGATTGAAAAACTGTTTTTT
TRBJ1-4 TRBV5-4 NA 17 NA CASSYQQGRATNEKLFF TGTGCCAGCAGCTATCAACAGGGCAGAGCAACTAATGAAAAACTGTTTTTT
TRBJ2-3 TRBV5-6 NA 17 NA CASSLSLPSASTDTQYF TGTGCCAGCAGCTTATCGCTCCCTAGCGCAAGCACAGATACGCAGTATTTT
TRBJ2-3 TRBV9 TRBD2 16 NA CASSAQSGGVSDTQYF TGTGCCAGCAGCGCCCAAAGCGGGGGCGTATCAGATACGCAGTATTTT
TRBJ2-1 TRBV14 TRBD2 21 once CASSPMTGVLTSGGRYNEQFF TGTGCCAGCAGCCCAATGACAGGGGTGTTGACTAGCGGGGGACGCTACAATGAGCAGTTCTTC
TRBJ2-7 TRBV18 TRBD2 14 NA CASSPAGGLYEQYF TGTGCCAGCTCACCGGCGGGGGGGCTTTACGAGCAGTACTTC
TRBJ2-5 TRBV6-5 TRBD2 15 NA CASGWGSGGQETQYF TGTGCCAGCGGGTGGGGTAGCGGGGGACAAGAGACCCAGTACTTC
TRBJ2-1 TRBV6-5 NA 15 NA CASSYTSLGNNEQFF TGTGCCAGCAGCTACACTAGCTTAGGGAACAATGAGCAGTTCTTC
TRBJ2-3 TRBV9 TRBD2 16 NA CASSGLAGGPADTQYF TGTGCCAGCAGCGGACTAGCGGGGGGGCCGGCAGATACGCAGTATTTT
TRBJ2-2 TRBV19 TRBD2 16 NA CASRIDAGGYTGELFF TGTGCCAGTAGAATAGACGCGGGGGGGTACACCGGGGAGCTGTTTTTT
TRBJ1-1 TRBV19 TRBD1 13 once CASTPRDRVDAFF TGTGCCAGTACCCCCAGGGACAGGGTGGATGCTTTCTTT
TRBJ1-2 TRBV9 TRBD1 15 NA CASSVGGQGNYGYTF TGTGCCAGCAGCGTAGGGGGACAGGGAAACTATGGCTACACCTTC
TRBJ1-2 TRBV5-6 TRBD1 16 NA CASSLSGTGGRYGYTF TGTGCCAGCAGCCTTTCCGGGACAGGGGGCCGCTATGGCTACACCTTC
TRBJ2-2 TRBV28 NA 14 NA CASSLGQNTGELFF TGTGCCAGCAGTTTAGGACAGAACACCGGGGAGCTGTTTTTT
TRBJ2-1 TRBV19 TRBD1 14 NA CASGWGQGADEQFF TGTGCCAGTGGGTGGGGGCAGGGGGCTGATGAGCAGTTCTTC
TRBJ1-1 TRBV7-9 TRBD1 16 NA CASSSEIRGPNTEAFF TGTGCCAGCAGTTCTGAAATAAGGGGGCCAAACACTGAAGCTTTCTTT
TRBJ2-4 TRBV19 TRBD1 15 NA CASSITGGTKNIQYF TGTGCCAGTAGTATAACAGGGGGGACCAAAAACATTCAGTACTTC
TRBJ2-5 TRBV5-4 TRBD2 16 NA CASSLMRGAGGETQYF TGTGCCAGCAGCTTGATGCGGGGGGCCGGGGGGGAGACCCAGTACTTC
TRBJ1-6 TRBV11-2 NA 14 few CASSLGASNSPLHF TGTGCCAGCAGCTTGGGGGCTTCTAATTCACCCCTCCACTTT
TRBJ2-7 TRBV12-2 NA 15 NA CASRLGGQFTYEQYF TGTGCAAGTCGCTTAGGGGGACAGTTTACCTACGAGCAGTACTTC
TRBJ2-5 TRBV7-3 TRBD1 14 NA CASSLTGPRETQYF TGTGCCAGCAGCCTGACAGGGCCCCGGGAGACCCAGTACTTC
TRBJ1-1 TRBV5-4 NA 14 NA CASSFGTRNTEAFF TGTGCCAGCAGCTTCGGGACACGGAACACTGAAGCTTTCTTT
TRBJ1-6 TRBV4-2 NA 15 NA CASSQGRQYNSPLHF TGTGCCAGCAGCCAGGGGCGGCAGTATAATTCACCCCTCCACTTT
TRBJ1-5 TRBV10-1 NA 14 NA CASSAGGTGQPQHF TGCGCCAGCAGTGCTGGGGGGACGGGTCAGCCCCAGCATTTT
TRBJ1-1 TRBV6-2/TRBV6-3 NA 15 large CASSYSGRQNTEAFF TGTGCCAGCAGTTACTCAGGAAGACAGAACACTGAAGCTTTCTTT
TRBJ1-5 TRBV3-1/TRBV3-2 TRBD1 15 NA CASSQDRGWNQPQHF TGTGCCAGCAGCCAAGACAGGGGGTGGAATCAGCCCCAGCATTTT
TRBJ2-5 TRBV5-8 TRBD1 13 NA CASSSRGRETQYF TGTGCCAGCAGCTCCAGGGGGCGAGAGACCCAGTACTTC
TRBJ2-7 TRBV5-6 NA 12 few CASSRGSNEQYF TGTGCCAGCAGCCGGGGGTCCAACGAGCAGTACTTC
TRBJ2-5 TRBV28 TRBD2 14 NA CASRAGGGSETQYF TGTGCCAGCAGAGCGGGGGGGGGTTCGGAGACCCAGTACTTC
TRBJ2-1 TRBV20-1 NA 11 NA CSASSGNEQFF TGCAGTGCTAGCTCGGGTAATGAGCAGTTCTTC
TRBJ2-7 TRBV10-3 NA 12 once CAIRQGSYEQYF TGTGCCATCAGACAGGGCTCCTACGAGCAGTACTTC